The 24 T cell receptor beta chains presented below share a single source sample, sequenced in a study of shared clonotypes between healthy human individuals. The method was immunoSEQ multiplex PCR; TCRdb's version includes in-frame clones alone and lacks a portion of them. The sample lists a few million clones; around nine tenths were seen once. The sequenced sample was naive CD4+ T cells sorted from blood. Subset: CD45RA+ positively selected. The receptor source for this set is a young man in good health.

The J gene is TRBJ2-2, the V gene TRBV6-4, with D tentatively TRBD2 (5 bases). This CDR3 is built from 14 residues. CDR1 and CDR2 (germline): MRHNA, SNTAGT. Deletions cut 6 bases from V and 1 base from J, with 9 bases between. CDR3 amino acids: CASRRELNTGELFF. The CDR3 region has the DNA TGTGCCAGCAGACGGGAATTGAACACCGGGGAGCTGTTTTTT.

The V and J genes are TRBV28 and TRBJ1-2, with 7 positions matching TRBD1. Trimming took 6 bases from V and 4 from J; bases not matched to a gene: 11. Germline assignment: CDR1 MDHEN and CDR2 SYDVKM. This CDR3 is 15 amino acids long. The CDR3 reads CASRPTTGDGYGYTF. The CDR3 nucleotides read TGTGCCAGCAGACCAACCACAGGGGATGGCTATGGCTACACCTTC.

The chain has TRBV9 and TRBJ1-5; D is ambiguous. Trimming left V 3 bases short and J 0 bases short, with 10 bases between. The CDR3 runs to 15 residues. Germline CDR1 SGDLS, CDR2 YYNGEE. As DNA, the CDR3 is TGTGCCAGCAGCGCGACCGATTATAGCAATCAGCCCCAGCATTTT. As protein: CASSATDYSNQPQHF.

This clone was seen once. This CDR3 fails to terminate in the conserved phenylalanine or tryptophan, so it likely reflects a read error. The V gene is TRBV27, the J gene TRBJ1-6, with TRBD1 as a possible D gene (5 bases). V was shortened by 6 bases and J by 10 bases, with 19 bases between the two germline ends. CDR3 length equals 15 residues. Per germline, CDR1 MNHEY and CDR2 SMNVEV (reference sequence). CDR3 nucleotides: TGTGCCAGCAGCCCCGTGGGGGGAGTTCGGTCACCCCTCCACTCT. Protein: CASSPVGGVRSPLHS.

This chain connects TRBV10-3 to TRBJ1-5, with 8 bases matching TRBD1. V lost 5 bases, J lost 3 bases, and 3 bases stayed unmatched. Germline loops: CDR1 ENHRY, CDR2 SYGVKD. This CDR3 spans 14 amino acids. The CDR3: CAISSGGPNQPQHF. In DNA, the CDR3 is TGTGCCATCAGTTCAGGGGGCCCCAATCAGCCCCAGCATTTT.

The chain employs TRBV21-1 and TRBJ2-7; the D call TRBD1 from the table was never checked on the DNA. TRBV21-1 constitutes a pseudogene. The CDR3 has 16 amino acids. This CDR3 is CASSPSGRGKSYEQYF. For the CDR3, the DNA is TGTGCCAGCAGCCCTTCTGGCAGGGGAAAGTCCTACGAGCAGTACTTC.

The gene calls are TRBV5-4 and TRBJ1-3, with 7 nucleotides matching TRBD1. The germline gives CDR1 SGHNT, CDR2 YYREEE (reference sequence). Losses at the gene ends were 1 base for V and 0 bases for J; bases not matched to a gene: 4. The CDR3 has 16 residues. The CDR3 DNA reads TGTGCCAGCAGCTTGAGTGGGACAGACTCTGGAAACACCATATATTTT. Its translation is CASSLSGTDSGNTIYF.

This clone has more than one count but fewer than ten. CDR3 residues: CAWQGYTEAFF. CDR3 DNA: TGTGCCTGGCAGGGGTACACTGAAGCTTTCTTT. The V and J genes are TRBV30 and TRBJ1-1; D might be TRBD1 (6 bases). The CDR3 spans 11 residues. Between the trimmed V and J ends, which lost 5 bases and 3 bases, there was a span of 7 bases. CDR1 and CDR2 from the germline V gene are GTSNPN and SVGIG (reference sequence).

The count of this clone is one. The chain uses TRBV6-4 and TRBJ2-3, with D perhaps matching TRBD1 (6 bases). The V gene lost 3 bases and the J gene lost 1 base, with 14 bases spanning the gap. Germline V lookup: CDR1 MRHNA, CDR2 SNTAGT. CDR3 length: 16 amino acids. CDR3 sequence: CASSEYDRLCTDTQYF. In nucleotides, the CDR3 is TGTGCCAGCAGTGAATACGACAGGTTATGCACAGATACGCAGTATTTT.

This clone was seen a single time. DNA of the CDR3: TGTGCCTGGAGTAGAGGCGCTCACGAGCAGTACTTC. The encoded protein is CAWSRGAHEQYF. The V and J genes are TRBV30 and TRBJ2-7; D is unclear. Trimming shortened V by 2 bases and J by 5 bases, and 10 bases separated the two germline ends. The length of the CDR3 is 12 residues. Germline-derived CDR1 and CDR2 are GTSNPN and SVGIG (reference sequence).

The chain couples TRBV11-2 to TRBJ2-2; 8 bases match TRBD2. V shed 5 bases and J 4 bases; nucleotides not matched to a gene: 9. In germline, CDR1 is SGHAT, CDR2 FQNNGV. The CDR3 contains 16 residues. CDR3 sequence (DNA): TGTGCCAGCAGCCTCGGAGCGGGGGTGATCACCGGGGAGCTGTTTTTT. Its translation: CASSLGAGVITGELFF.

Here the CDR3 DNA reads TGTGCCAGTAGTCTAGGACTAGCGGCCAAAAACATTCAGTACTTC. Protein product: CASSLGLAAKNIQYF. The chain links TRBV19 to TRBJ2-4, with TRBD2 matching 9 bases. CDR1 LNHDA and CDR2 SQIVND come from the germline V gene (reference sequence). The CDR3 has 15 amino acids. J lost 1 base, V lost 5 bases, and 3 bases had no gene match.

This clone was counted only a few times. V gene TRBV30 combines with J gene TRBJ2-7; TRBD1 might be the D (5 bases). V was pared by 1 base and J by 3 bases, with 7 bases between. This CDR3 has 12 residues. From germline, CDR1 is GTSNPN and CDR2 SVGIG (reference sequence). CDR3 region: CAWSATGYEQYF. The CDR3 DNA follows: TGTGCCTGGAGTGCTACAGGCTACGAGCAGTACTTC.

The CDR3 nucleotides are TGTGCCAGCAGTTCCCACCGGGTAGCGGGAGCGGTCGAGCAGTACTTC. Its translation: CASSSHRVAGAVEQYF. V gene TRBV27 combines with J gene TRBJ2-7; 9 positions agree with TRBD2. CDR3 length equals 16 residues. V shed 4 bases and J 6 bases; nucleotides not matched to a gene: 13. Germline CDR1 and CDR2: MNHEY and SMNVEV (reference sequence).

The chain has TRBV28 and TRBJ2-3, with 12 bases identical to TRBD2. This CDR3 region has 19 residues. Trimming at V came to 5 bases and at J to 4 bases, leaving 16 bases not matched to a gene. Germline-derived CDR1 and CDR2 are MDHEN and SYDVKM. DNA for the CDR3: TGTGCCAGCAGTCCGAGACTAGCGGGGGAAAAAATGGTCGCAGATACGCAGTATTTT. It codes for CASSPRLAGEKMVADTQYF.

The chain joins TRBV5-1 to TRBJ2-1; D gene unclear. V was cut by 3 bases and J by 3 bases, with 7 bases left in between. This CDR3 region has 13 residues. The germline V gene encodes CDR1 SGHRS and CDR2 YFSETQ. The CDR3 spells CASSSSVYNEQFF. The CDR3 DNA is TGCGCCAGCAGCTCGAGTGTCTACAATGAGCAGTTCTTC.

The CDR3 loop reads CASSSGVGEQYF. CDR3 coding DNA: TGTGCCAGCAGCTCAGGGGTGGGCGAGCAGTACTTC. V gene TRBV2 combines with J gene TRBJ2-7, with D possibly TRBD1 on 6 matching bases. The CDR3 runs to 12 residues. Looked up from germline, CDR1 is SNHLY and CDR2 is FYNNEI. Trimming removed 6 bases from V and 6 bases from J, with 12 bases in between.

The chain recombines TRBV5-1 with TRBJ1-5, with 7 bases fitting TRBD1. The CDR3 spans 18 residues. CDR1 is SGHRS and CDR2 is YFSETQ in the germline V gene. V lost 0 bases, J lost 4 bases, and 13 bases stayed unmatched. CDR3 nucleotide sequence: TGCGCCAGCAGCTTGGTTCGACAGGGTGACGGGTTAAATCAGCCCCAGCATTTT. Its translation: CASSLVRQGDGLNQPQHF.

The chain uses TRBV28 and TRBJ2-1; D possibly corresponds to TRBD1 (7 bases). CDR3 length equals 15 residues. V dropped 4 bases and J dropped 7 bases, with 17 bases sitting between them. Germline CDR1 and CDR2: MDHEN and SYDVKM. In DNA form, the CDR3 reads TGTGCCAGCAGTTCCCCGCCAGGGGGGCGGAATGAGCAGTTCTTC. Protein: CASSSPPGGRNEQFF.

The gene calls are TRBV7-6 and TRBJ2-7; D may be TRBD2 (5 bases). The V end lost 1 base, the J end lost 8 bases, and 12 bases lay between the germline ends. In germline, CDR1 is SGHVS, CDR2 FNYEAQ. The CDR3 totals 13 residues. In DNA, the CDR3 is TGTGCCAGCAGCTTAGAAGGACTCTCAAAGCAGTACTTC. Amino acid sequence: CASSLEGLSKQYF.

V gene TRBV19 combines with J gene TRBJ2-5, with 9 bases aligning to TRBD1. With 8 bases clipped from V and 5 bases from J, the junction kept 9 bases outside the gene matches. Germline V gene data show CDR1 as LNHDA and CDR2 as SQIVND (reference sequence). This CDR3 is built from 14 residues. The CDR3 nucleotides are TGTGCCAGTGCGGACAGGGGAAAGAGGGAGACCCAGTACTTC. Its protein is CASADRGKRETQYF.

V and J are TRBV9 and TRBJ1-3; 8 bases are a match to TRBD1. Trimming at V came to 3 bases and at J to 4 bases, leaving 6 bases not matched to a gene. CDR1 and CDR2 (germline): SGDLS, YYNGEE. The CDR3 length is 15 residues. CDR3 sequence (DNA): TGTGCCAGCAGCGAGAGGACAGGGTCCGGAAACACCATATATTTT. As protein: CASSERTGSGNTIYF.

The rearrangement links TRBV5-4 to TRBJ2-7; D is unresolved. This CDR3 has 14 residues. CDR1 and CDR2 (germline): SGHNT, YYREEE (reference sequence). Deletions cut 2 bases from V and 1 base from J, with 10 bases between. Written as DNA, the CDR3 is TGTGCCAGCAGCTTATCCCTTGGGTCCTACGAGCAGTACTTC. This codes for CASSLSLGSYEQYF.

The CDR3 DNA reads TGTGCCAGCAGCGTAGACCCCAGGGGCACCGGGGAGCTGTTTTTT. This gives the protein CASSVDPRGTGELFF. The chain is built from TRBV9 and TRBJ2-2; tentative D call: TRBD1 (6 bases). This CDR3 spans 15 amino acids. With 0 bases removed from V and 4 bases from J, the gap between germline ends came to 10 bases. Germline CDR1 reads SGDLS; CDR2 reads YYNGEE.